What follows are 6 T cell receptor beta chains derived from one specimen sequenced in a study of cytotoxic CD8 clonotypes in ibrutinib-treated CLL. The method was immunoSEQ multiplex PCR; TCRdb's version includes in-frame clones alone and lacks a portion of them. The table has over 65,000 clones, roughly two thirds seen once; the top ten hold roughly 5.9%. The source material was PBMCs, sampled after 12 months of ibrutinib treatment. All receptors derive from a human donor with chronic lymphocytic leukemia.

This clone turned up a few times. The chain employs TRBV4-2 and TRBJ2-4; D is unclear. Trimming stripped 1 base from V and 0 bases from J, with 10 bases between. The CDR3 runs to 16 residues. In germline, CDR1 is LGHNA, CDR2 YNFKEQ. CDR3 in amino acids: CASSQGAFQAKNIQYF. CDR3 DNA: TGTGCCAGCAGCCAAGGCGCTTTCCAAGCCAAAAACATTCAGTACTTC.

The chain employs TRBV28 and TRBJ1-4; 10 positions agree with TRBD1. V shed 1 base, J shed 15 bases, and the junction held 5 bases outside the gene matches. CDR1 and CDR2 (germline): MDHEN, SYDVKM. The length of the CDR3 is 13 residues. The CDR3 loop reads CASSLSGTGALFF. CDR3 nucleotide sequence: TGTGCCAGCAGTTTATCCGGGACAGGGGCCTTGTTTTTT. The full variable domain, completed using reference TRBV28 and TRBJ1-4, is DVKVTQSSRYLVKRTGEKVFLECVQDMDHENMFWYRQDPGLGLRLIYFSYDVKMKEKGDIPEGYSVSREKKERFSLILESASTNQTSMYLCASSLSGTGALFFGSGTQLSVL.

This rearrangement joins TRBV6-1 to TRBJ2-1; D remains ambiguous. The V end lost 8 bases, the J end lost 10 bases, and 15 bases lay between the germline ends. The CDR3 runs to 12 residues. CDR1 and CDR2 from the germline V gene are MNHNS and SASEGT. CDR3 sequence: CASRNKVGEQFF. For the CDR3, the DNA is TGTGCCAGCCGGAACAAGGTCGGAGAGCAGTTCTTC.

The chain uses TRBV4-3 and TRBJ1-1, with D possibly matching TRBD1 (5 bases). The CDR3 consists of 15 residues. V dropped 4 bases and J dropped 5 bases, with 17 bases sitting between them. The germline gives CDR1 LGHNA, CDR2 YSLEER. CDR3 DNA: TGCGCCAGCAGCCCCTTTCGAGGGGCTGGGACTGAAGCTTTCTTT. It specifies CASSPFRGAGTEAFF.

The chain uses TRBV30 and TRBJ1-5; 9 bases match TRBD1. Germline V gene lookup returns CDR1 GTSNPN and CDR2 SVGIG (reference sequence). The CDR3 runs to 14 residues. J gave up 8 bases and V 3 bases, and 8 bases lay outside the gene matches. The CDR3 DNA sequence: TGTGCCTGGAGGGACAGGGGTTTGATGAAGCCCCAGCATTTT. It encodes CAWRDRGLMKPQHF. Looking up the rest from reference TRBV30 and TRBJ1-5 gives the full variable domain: SQTIHQWPATLVQPVGSPLSLECTVEGTSNPNLYWYRQAAGRGLQLLFYSVGIGQISSEVPQNLSASRPQDRQFILSSKKLLLSDSGFYLCAWRDRGLMKPQHFGDGTRLSIL.

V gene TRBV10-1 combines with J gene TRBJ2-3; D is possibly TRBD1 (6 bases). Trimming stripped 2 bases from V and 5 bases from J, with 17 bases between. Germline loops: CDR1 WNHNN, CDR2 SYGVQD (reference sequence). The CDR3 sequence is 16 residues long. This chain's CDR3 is CASSEVGRGPQDTQYF. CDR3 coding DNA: TGCGCCAGCAGTGAGGTGGGCAGGGGACCTCAAGATACGCAGTATTTT.